The following is a T cell receptor beta chain sequence with its context. Its specificity is not known. Germline CDR1 reads MNHNY; CDR2 reads SVGAGI (reference sequence). CDR3 length: 15 residues. V trimming: 4 bases; J trimming: 6 bases; junction bases outside the gene matches: 8. The assay was immunoSEQ multiplex PCR, and TCRdb's table has in-frame clones only and misses some. The repertoire holds some 15,000 clones, with roughly 40% as singletons. The authors kept the mixed lymphocyte reaction cells in coculture at 37°C for six to seven days. The data stem from a study of siplizumab effects on memory and regulatory T cells. The study, taken as a whole, reports: Proliferating Tregs in siplizumab cultures were never verified as suppressive.

The sequence was collected from a human donor in good health; the cells came from an allogeneic mixed lymphocyte reaction. Some clones in this sample may be carry-over from other donors' samples. V usage is TRBV6-6 and J usage is TRBJ2-3; 9 bases fit TRBD2. Material: CFSE-low (dividing) CD4+ T cells sorted from an allogeneic mixed lymphocyte reaction. The CDR3 coding sequence is TGTGCCAGCAGTTCAAGGCTAGCGGGAATGGATACGCAGTATTTT. It is translated as CASSSRLAGMDTQYF.